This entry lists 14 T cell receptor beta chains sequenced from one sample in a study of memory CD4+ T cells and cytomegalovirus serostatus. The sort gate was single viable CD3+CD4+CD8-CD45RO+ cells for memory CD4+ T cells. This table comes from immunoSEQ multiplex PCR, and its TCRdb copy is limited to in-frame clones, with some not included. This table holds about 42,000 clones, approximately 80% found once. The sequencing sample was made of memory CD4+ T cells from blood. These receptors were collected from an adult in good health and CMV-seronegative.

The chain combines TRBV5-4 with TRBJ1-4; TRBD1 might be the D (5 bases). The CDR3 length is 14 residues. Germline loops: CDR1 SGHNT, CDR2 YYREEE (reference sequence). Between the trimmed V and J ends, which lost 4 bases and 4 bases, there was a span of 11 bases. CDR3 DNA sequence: TGTGCCAGCAGCATCGCGGGGGTTAATGAAAAACTGTTTTTT. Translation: CASSIAGVNEKLFF.

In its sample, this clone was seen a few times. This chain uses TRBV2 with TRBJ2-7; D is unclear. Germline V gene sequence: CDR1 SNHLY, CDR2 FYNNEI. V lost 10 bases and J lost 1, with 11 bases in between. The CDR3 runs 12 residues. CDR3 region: CATQAISYEQYF. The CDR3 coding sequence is TGTGCCACCCAGGCCATTTCCTACGAGCAGTACTTC.

Here the CDR3 reads CASSLVGVENTIYF. In nucleotides, the CDR3 is TGTGCCAGCAGCTTAGTTGGAGTGGAAAACACCATATATTTT. The chain links TRBV7-2 to TRBJ1-3; no firm D call. The V and J ends lost 1 base and 6 bases respectively, with 10 bases between them. Germline V gene lookup returns CDR1 SGHTA and CDR2 FQGNSA. This CDR3 contains 14 residues.

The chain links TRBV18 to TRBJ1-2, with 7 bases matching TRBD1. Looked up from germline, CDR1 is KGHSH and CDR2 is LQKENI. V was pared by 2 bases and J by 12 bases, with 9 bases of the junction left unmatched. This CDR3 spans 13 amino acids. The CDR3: CASSPSWTGEDTF. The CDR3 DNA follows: TGTGCCAGCTCACCATCATGGACAGGAGAAGACACCTTC.

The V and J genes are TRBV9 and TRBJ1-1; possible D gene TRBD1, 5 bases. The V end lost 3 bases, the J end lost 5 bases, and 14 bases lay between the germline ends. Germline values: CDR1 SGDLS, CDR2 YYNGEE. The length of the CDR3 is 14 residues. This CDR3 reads CASSERGTRTEAFF. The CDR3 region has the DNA TGTGCCAGCAGCGAACGGGGGACTCGGACTGAAGCTTTCTTT.

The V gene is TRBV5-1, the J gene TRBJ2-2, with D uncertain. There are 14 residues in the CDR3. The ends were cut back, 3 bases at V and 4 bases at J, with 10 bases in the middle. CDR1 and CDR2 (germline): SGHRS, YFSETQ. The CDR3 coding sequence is TGCGCCAGCAGCTCCACAGTGACCACCGGGGAGCTGTTTTTT. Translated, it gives CASSSTVTTGELFF.

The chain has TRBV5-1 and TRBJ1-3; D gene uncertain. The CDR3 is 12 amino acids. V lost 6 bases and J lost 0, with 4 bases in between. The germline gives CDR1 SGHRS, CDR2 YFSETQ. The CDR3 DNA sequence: TGCGCCAGCAAAAGCTCTGGAAACACCATATATTTT. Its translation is CASKSSGNTIYF. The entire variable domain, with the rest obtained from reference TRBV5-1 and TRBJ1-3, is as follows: KAGVTQTPRYLIKTRGQQVTLSCSPISGHRSVSWYQQTPGQGLQFLFEYFSETQRNKGNFPGRFSGRQFSNSRSEMNVSTLELGDSALYLCASKSSGNTIYFGEGSWLTVV.

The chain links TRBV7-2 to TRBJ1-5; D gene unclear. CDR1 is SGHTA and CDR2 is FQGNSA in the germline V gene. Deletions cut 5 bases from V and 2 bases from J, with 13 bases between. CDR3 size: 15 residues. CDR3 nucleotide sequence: TGTGCCAGCAGCCCGGACCCCTTTGGCAATCAGCCCCAGCATTTT. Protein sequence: CASSPDPFGNQPQHF.

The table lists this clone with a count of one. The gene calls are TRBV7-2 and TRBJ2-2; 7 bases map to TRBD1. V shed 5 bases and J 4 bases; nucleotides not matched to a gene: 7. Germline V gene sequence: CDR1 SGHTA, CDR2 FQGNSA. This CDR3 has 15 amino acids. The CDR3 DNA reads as TGTGCCAGCAGCACTACAGGGGCGGGCACCGGGGAGCTGTTTTTT. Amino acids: CASSTTGAGTGELFF.

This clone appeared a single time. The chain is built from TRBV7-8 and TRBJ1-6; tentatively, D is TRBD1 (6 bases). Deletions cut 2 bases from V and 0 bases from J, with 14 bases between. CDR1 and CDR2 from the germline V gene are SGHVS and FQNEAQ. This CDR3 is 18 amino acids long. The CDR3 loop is CASSLSGGGGSYNSPLHF. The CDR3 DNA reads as TGTGCCAGCAGCTTATCCGGGGGGGGCGGCTCCTATAATTCACCCCTCCACTTT.

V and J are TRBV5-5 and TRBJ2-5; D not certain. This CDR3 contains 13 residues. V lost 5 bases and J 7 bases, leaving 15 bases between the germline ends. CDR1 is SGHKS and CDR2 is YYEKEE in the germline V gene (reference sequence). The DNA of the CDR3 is TGTGCCAGCAGTACTGGTCTTTCTGGGACCCAGTACTTC. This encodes CASSTGLSGTQYF.

CDR3 region: CASSPKGGQNSPLHF. The CDR3 DNA follows: TGTGCCAGCAGCCCCAAGGGGGGGCAAAATTCACCCCTCCACTTT. This chain connects TRBV9 to TRBJ1-6; D perhaps matches TRBD1 (6 bases). Germline loops: CDR1 SGDLS, CDR2 YYNGEE. The CDR3 contains 15 residues. V lost 4 bases and J 7 bases, leaving 15 bases between the germline ends.

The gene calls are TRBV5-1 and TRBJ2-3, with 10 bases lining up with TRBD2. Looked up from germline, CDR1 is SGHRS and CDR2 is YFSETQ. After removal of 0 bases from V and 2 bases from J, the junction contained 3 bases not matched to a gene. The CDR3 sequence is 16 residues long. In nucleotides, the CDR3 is TGCGCCAGCAGCTTGGAAGCGGGGGGGTACACAGATACGCAGTATTTT. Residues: CASSLEAGGYTDTQYF.

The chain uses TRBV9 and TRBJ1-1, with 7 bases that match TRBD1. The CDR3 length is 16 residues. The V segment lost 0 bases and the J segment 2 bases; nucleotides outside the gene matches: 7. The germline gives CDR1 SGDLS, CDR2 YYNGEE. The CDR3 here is CASSVVPGTENTEAFF. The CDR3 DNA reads TGTGCCAGCAGCGTAGTTCCCGGGACAGAAAACACTGAAGCTTTCTTT.